Sequencing of this TCR beta chain was carried out in a study of control samples from healthy donors and cancer patients. Some clones are missing from TCRdb's copy, which holds only in-frame ones; the method was immunoSEQ multiplex PCR. In the table there are around 250,000 clones, about four fifths of which are singletons. Germline CDR1 is ENHRY and CDR2 is SYGVKD. CDR3 length: 17 residues. The ends lost 6 bases at V and 0 bases at J; junction bases unmatched: 6. This TCR was recovered from a woman in her sixties with lung cancer. The gene calls are TRBV10-3 and TRBJ2-2; 11 bases match TRBD2. Sequenced: PBMCs. The CDR3 DNA is TGTGCCATCAGAGGTTCTAGCGGGGGGACGAACACCGGGGAGCTGTTTTTT. Encoded protein: CAIRGSSGGTNTGELFF.